This T cell receptor (beta chain) is from a study of T cell responses to AZD1222 COVID-19 vaccine. Study-wide results and caveats: Samples come after the peak T cell response, not at day 14. A rise in Spike-specific TCR breadth and depth followed two AZD1222 doses.

As regards this clone: The antigen remains unidentified.

Using immunoSEQ multiplex PCR, the repertoire was profiled, and TCRdb retains in-frame clones only, with some absent. Counted here are about 150,000 clones, about 88% occurring once; the ten biggest clones make up about 5%. The V gene end was trimmed by 0 bases and the J gene end by 0 bases; junction bases not matched to a gene: 4. The CDR3 loop spans 17 amino acids. Germline CDR1 reads SGHNT; CDR2 reads YYREEE (reference sequence). Material: peripheral blood, obtained on day 0 of AZD1222 vaccination. V gene TRBV5-4 combines with J gene TRBJ2-1, with TRBD2 matching over 9 bases. This receptor was obtained from an adult in good health. The CDR3 region has the DNA TGTGCCAGCAGCTTGGGTAGCGGGGGCAGCTCCTACAATGAGCAGTTCTTC. Protein product: CASSLGSGGSSYNEQFF.